This TCR beta chain was profiled in a study of PD-1 blockade in classical Hodgkin lymphoma (dated by TCRdb to the early 2020s). Notes on the research overall: Nivolumab dosing was 3 mg/kg intravenously every 2 weeks, continuing until either disease progression or unacceptable toxicity. The study used CyTOF and TCR beta sequencing to define a peripheral blood immune signature of response to PD-1 blockade in classical Hodgkin lymphoma. The paper as a whole reports these results and caveats: Among trial patients, those achieving complete response had baseline diversity similar to that of newly diagnosed patients, while diversity was significantly lower in partial responders and progressors. Newly diagnosed patients were reported to have lower baseline TCR diversity than healthy donors, and relapsed/refractory patients were reported to have lower baseline TCR diversity still. By C4D1, a significant rise was seen in CD4+ TCR diversity but not in CD8+ TCR diversity (p=0.0027 vs p=0.16), and the rise was most apparent among complete responders (p=0.02). The study was restricted to a single clinical trial cohort, and the causes of repertoire differences, possibly disease activity or prior therapy, were left undefined. Patients starting nivolumab less than 1 year after ASCT had lower diversity and were excluded from later analyses to avoid confounding by immune reconstitution.

CDR1 and CDR2 were assigned from the germline V gene as SGDLS and YYNGEE. V and J are truncated by 3 bases and 4 bases respectively, leaving an intervening sequence of 16 bases. Spanning cysteine to phenylalanine, the CDR3 consists of 15 amino acids. The CDR3 DNA has 45 bases and is translated from base 1. With respect to this clone: This receptor's antigen is unknown. No qualities accompany the bases; no much larger clone lies one base away.

Genomic DNA was extracted with the Qiagen DNeasy kit from unsorted PBMCs and from negatively selected CD4+ and CD8+ fractions. TCR beta CDR3 regions were subjected to amplification by immunoSEQ multiplex PCR with primers that anneal to V and J segments. A synthetic immune receptor repertoire was used to minimize amplification bias, and any residual bias was removed computationally once sequencing was done. The study's own analysis went as follows. Custom Python scripts were used to quantify repertoire diversity as the Shannon entropy index. Unsorted, CD4+ and CD8+ repertoires were analyzed separately, except in combined analyses where CD4+ and CD8+ sequences were merged in silico. Clonal expansion was defined as a frequency increase of at least 2-fold after treatment compared with C1D1, and clones undetected at baseline were assigned a pseudocount of 0.5. Clones with 0 or 1 copy at C1D1 were classified as singleton clones, and clones with 2 or more copies were classified as non-singleton clones. Clones expanded in unsorted samples were annotated as CD4+, CD8+ or unknown by matching protein sequences in sorted samples from the same patient. Wilcoxon tests on paired samples were used to test diversity changes from C1D1 to C4D1. Entries here come from immuneACCESS through TCRdb and include only in-frame sequences with V and J called. Some clones fail to appear in such tables; in the studies checked, an unresolved V gene covers under half of the shortfall, and the cause of the remainder is unknown. The V and J calls and clone size are taken from that table; D and trimming were inferred from the DNA. This sample lists some 30,000 clones; around 81% were detected once. Clones ranked in the top ten supply approximately 18% of the sample.

Interpreted using the paper, the time point label stands for: cycle 4 day 1 (C4D1), after around six weeks of nivolumab. Relapse after autologous stem cell transplantation had occurred in all trial patients, and cohorts A, B and C were distinguished by prior brentuximab vedotin exposure. The trial cohort comprised around 60 patients with relapsed/refractory classical Hodgkin lymphoma whose best overall responses were complete response, partial response or progressive disease. Trial patients were treated with single-agent nivolumab in the multi-cohort phase II CheckMate 205 trial. Best overall response was determined by an independent review committee according to the 2007 International Working Group response criteria. Trial PBMCs were collected just before the start of nivolumab (C1D1) and during therapy at cycle 2 day 1 and cycle 4 day 1. Peripheral blood was collected in 8 mL Vacutainer Cell Preparation Tubes, from which PBMCs were isolated by centrifugation and then cryopreserved.

The clonotype comes from a human donor with classical Hodgkin lymphoma. Sample: peripheral blood mononuclear cells (PBMCs), taken before the fourth cycle of nivolumab. Here the chain combines TRBV9 and TRBJ2-5; a tentative D match to TRBD1 spans 6 bases. The sequenced DNA is TGTGCCAGCAGCGAAGACAGACAGGCATCAGAGACCCAGTACTTC. Protein translation: CASSEDRQASETQYF.